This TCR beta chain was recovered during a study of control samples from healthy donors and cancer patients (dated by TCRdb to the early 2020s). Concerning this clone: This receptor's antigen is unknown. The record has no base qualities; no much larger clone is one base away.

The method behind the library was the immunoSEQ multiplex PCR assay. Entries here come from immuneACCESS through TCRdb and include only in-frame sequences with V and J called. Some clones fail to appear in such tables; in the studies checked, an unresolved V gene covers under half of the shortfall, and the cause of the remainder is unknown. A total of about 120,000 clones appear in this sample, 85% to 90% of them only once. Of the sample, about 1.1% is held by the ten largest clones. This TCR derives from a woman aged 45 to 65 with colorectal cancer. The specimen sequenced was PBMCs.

The CDR3 corresponds to CASSLVDGYEQYF. The sequenced DNA: TGTGCCAGCAGTTTGGTAGATGGCTACGAGCAGTACTTC. This receptor chain uses TRBV27 and TRBJ2-7, with the D gene not confidently named. The germline ends are 9 bases apart after V is trimmed by 3 bases and J by 3 bases. The germline V gene (reference sequence) yields MNHEY for CDR1 and SMNVEV for CDR2. The CDR3 holds 13 amino acids from the cysteine to the phenylalanine. CDR3 DNA only is kept here, 39 bases in frame from base 1.